This TCR beta chain was captured in a study of blood T cell repertoires in COVID-19. Trimming took 4 bases from V and 8 from J; bases not matched to a gene: 11. Per the germline V gene, CDR1 is SGHRS and CDR2 is YFSETQ. The CDR3 has 15 amino acids. Sequencing was performed with immunoSEQ multiplex PCR; in TCRdb, only in-frame clones are kept and a portion is missing. Here the sample spans a few hundred thousand clones, more than 65% being singletons. The chain couples TRBV5-1 to TRBJ1-4; 7 bases align to TRBD1. The clonotype originates from a person between 65 and 79 years old with COVID-19, enrolled during active disease. The specimen was peripheral blood. CDR3 DNA sequence: TGCGCCAGCAGCACCACGACAGGGTTAGGCGAAAAACTGTTTTTT. This sequence encodes CASSTTTGLGEKLFF.